This record concerns one T cell receptor (beta chain) sequence. One junction end disagrees with the germline gene, perhaps due to a read error. These data originate in a study of tumor-infiltrating lymphocytes in primary liver carcinoma. TCR beta cDNA came from about 450 ng total RNA, primed with a constant-region primer. Libraries of TCR beta came from three nested multiplex PCR rounds with slightly modified ARM-PCR. PCR rounds one and two used TRBV1-TRBV30 forward primers with a C-beta reverse primer for approximately 11 cycles each. TCRdb reprocessed the multiplex PCR reads via MiXCR and lists one record per CDR3 protein. Of 310,000 or so distinct CDR3 sequences in the sample, more than 55% were seen once. Germline DNA was extracted too, while blood RNA derived from unsorted whole blood. CDR3 length: 12 amino acids. Germline CDR1 SGHRS, CDR2 YFSETQ.

The V call is TRBV5-1, the J call TRBJ2-1, with TRBD2 matching over 7 bases. The specimen was peripheral blood. This TCR derives from a young woman with primary liver carcinoma and hepatitis B virus infection. In DNA form, the CDR3 reads TGCGACAGCAGCTTGACTAGCCATGAGCAGTTCTTC. Translated: CDSSLTSHEQFF.